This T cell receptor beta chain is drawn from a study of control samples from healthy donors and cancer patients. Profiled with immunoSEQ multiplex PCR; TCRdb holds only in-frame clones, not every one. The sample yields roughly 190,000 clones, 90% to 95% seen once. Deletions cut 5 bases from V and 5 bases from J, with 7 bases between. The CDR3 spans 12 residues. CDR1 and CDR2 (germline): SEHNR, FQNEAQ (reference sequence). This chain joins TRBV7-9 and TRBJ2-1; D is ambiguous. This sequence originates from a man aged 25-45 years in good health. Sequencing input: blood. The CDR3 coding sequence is TGTGCCAGCAGCCCGGACCACAATGAGCAGTTCTTC. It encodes CASSPDHNEQFF.